The sequence of this T cell receptor (beta chain) was determined in a study of blood T cell repertoires in COVID-19. Study at large: The origin of the acute and convalescent COVID-19 samples was the United States, Italy and Spain. In each case, the material was cDNA or gDNA derived from T cells, B-cell-depleted T cells, or PBMCs.

The CDR3 totals 13 residues. V was pared by 7 bases and J by 4 bases, with 11 bases between. The V gene's germline CDR1 is WNHNN and CDR2 SYGVQD (reference sequence). In the study's own analysis: Quantification of nucleated cells was approximated via reference gene primer amplification. Sequencing was performed with immunoSEQ multiplex PCR; in TCRdb, only in-frame clones are kept and a portion is missing. V, J and clone size reflect that table, while D and trimming were determined from the DNA. The sample records some 210,000 clones, approximately 85% being singletons. Sequencing was done on a sample of peripheral blood. This clonotype originated in a woman aged 45-65 years with active or convalescent COVID-19. The chain is built from TRBV10-1 and TRBJ2-1; TRBD2 is a possible D gene (6 bases). The CDR3 region is CASKASAYNEQFF. The CDR3 coding sequence is TGCGCCAGCAAGGCTAGCGCTTACAATGAGCAGTTCTTC.